This TCR beta chain is from a study of T cells in Graves' hyperthyroidism and ophthalmopathy (dated by TCRdb to between 2018 and 2021). Background on the whole study: Peripheral blood samples were taken at initial diagnosis, before any treatment was given. TCR Vbeta CDR3 sequencing of 120 to 150 peripheral blood samples (approximately 44 ophthalmopathy, 75 to 85 hyperthyroidism and some 17 progressor patients) is reported in the paper. Prospective prediction of ophthalmopathy was tested in an independent validation cohort of 18 to 20 hyperthyroidism patients and 17 patients who later progressed to ophthalmopathy. A discovery cohort of about 100 patients, about 40 with Graves' ophthalmopathy and under 60 with stable Graves' hyperthyroidism, was used to find distinguishing TCR V-J signatures. After sampling, hyperthyroidism patients received methimazole starting at 30 mg daily, and ophthalmopathy patients received high-dose intravenous methylprednisolone. The approximately 95 discovery patients were divided at random into training and test sets in a 7:3 ratio. The study also compared thyroid tissue and blood T-cell repertoires from more than five Graves' hyperthyroidism patients. The full study reports these points: No statistical method was used to set the sample size in advance, and investigators knew the group allocation. In validation, the model predicted progression to ophthalmopathy a median of roughly 6.1 months before onset, with approximately 68% sensitivity and 72.22% specificity. A model built on a 13 V-J signature distinguished ophthalmopathy from stable hyperthyroidism, reaching over 85% sensitivity and under 84% specificity in cross-validation and 80%/75% in testing. Blood samples also contained most of the expanded thyroid clonotypes (frequency above 0.001), which suggests that blood repertoires may reflect thyroid immune responses.

The TCR beta CDR3 regions were amplified from the RNA transcripts. For the first round of RT-PCR on the TCR CDR3, the HTBI primer set was used together with the Qiagen OneStep RT-PCR kit. The libraries were constructed in a second round of multiplex PCR and then size-selected and purified. The libraries were sequenced on an Illumina HiSeq2000 using paired-end 100 bp reads. The study's own analysis went as follows. Raw data were processed with SOAPnuke, discarding reads with adapters, uncalled bases, mean Phred below 15, or no exact constant-primer or identifier match. COPE v1.2.5 was used to merge high-quality paired reads, and clonotypes were defined as unique nucleotide sequences. Clonotypes were aligned to IMGT TRBV, TRBD and TRBJ reference segments using MiTCR v1.1. The analysis was restricted to V-J combinations with a frequency above 0.0001, which together covered about 99% of the repertoires. The TCS score was defined as the ratio of F50 (clonal expansion) to E x V (chaos), calculated using BLOSUM62-based TCRdist between CDR3 peptides within each V-J. Welch's t-statistics and random forest reduced 500 to 550 V-J features to about 13, which were used in a naive Bayes classifier (R e1071). TCRdb handled the public reads itself, with Q25 trimming in fastp and clone calling in MiXCR, and kept productive beta chains. Rows are combined by CDR3 protein, so each entry shows the most common genes and DNA. The V and J calls reflect TCRdb's pipeline rather than the authors' work. In all, the sample holds 300,000 to 450,000 distinct CDR3 sequences, and about 25% of those were seen once. Together, the top ten hold around 70% of the sample.

V sheds 1 base and J sheds 6 bases, leaving 12 bases between their ends. For CDR1 and CDR2, the germline V gene (reference sequence) lists LGHDT and YNNKEL. The CDR3 contains 15 residues, cysteine and phenylalanine counted. Only CDR3 DNA is held: 45 bases, read in frame from base 1. Stable Graves' hyperthyroidism was defined as the absence of progression to ophthalmopathy over 18 months of follow-up. Hyperthyroidism patients were newly diagnosed, had a disease duration of under 2 months, and were aged 18 to 65 years. Exclusion was applied to patients with uncontrolled infections, other autoimmune diseases, pregnancy or lactation. Clinical symptoms, serum thyroxine and TRAb, thyroid ultrasound, and orbital computed tomography formed the basis for the diagnoses. PBMCs were separated from roughly 10 ml of fresh peripheral blood using Ficoll-Paque density gradient centrifugation. Total RNA was extracted with Trizol reagent, and quality was checked on an Agilent 2100 Bioanalyzer.

On this clonotype itself: Its antigen remains undetermined. No qualities accompany the bases; no much larger clone lies one base away.

Recombination linked TRBV3-1 to TRBJ1-4, and TRBD1 may be the D gene, going by 5 matching bases. This sequence originates from a man in his forties or fifties with Graves' hyperthyroidism. The sample taken for sequencing was blood. The base sequence is TGTGCCAGCAGCCAAGGACAGAGGGCGGATGAAAAACTGTTTTTT. Its amino acids are CASSQGQRADEKLFF.